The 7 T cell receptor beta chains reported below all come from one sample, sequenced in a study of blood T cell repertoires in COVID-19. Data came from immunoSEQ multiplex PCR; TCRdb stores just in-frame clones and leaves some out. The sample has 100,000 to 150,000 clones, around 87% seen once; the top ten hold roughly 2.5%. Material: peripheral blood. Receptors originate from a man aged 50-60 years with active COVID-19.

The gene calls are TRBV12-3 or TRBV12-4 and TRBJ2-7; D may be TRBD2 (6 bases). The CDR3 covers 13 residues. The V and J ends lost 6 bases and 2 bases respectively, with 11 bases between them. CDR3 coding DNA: TGTGCCAGCAGACTAGCCGTGACCTACGAGCAGTACTTC. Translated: CASRLAVTYEQYF.

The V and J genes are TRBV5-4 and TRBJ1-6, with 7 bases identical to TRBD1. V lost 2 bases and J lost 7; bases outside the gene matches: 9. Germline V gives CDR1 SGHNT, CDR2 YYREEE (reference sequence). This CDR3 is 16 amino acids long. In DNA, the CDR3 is TGTGCCAGCAGCTTTCGACAGGGCTTTCCCAATTCACCCCTCCACTTT. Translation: CASSFRQGFPNSPLHF.

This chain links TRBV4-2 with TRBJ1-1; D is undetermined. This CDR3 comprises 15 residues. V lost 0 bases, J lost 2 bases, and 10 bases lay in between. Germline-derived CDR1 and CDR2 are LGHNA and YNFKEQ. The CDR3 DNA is TGTGCCAGCAGCCAAGATCCTTCAGGCAACACTGAAGCTTTCTTT. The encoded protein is CASSQDPSGNTEAFF.

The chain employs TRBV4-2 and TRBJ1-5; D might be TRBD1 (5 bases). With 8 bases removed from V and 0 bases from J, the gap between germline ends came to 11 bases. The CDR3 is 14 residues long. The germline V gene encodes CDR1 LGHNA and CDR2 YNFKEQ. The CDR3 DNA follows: TGTGCCAGCGATCGGGGGTTTAGCAATCAGCCCCAGCATTTT. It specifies CASDRGFSNQPQHF.

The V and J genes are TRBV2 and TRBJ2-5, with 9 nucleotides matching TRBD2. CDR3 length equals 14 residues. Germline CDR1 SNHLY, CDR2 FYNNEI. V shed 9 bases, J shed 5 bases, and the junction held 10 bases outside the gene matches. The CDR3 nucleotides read TGTGCCAGTAGTCTAGCGGGGCTGAGTGAGACCCAGTACTTC. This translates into CASSLAGLSETQYF.

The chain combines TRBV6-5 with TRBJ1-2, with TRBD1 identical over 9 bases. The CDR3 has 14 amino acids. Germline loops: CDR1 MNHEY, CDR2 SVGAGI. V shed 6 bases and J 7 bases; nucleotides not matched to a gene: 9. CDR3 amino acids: CASRPGQGEVGYTF. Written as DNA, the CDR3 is TGTGCCAGCAGGCCGGGACAGGGAGAGGTTGGCTACACCTTC.

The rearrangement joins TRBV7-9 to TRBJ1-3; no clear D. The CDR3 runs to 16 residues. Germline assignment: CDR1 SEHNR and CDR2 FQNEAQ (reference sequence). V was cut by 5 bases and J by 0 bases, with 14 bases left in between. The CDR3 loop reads CASSQVRGNSGNTIYF. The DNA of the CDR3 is TGTGCCAGCAGCCAAGTCCGGGGTAACTCTGGAAACACCATATATTTT.